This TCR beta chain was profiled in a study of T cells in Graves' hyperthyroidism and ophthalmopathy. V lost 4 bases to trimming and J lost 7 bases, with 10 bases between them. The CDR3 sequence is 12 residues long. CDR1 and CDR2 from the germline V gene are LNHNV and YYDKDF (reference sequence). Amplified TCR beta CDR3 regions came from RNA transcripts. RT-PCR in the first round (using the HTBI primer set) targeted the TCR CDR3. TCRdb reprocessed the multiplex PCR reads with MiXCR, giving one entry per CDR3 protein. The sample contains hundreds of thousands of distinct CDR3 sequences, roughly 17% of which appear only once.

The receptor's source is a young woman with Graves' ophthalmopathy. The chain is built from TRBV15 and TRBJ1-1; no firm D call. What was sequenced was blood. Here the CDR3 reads CATSTGRIEAFF. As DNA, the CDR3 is TGTGCCACCAGCACCGGACGGATTGAAGCTTTCTTT.